What follows describes a single TCR beta chain. This clone's antigen is unknown. Base qualities are missing; no much larger clone stands one base away. The sample originates from a study of beta chain features in type 1 diabetes (dated 2018 in TCRdb). Regarding the research as a whole: No differences in mean age, gender distribution, total cell number or subset yield were found between patients and healthy donors. A total of 100 million to 140 million sorted cells were examined across all samples, and the number of cells per subset was strongly correlated with RNA yield. The study compared the TCRB repertoires of sorted circulating CD4+ T cell subsets in recently diagnosed type 1 diabetes patients with those in matched healthy donors. Naive and central memory subsets were obtained from all 30 or so donors, but regulatory and stem cell-like memory subsets were isolated from only 8 patients and roughly eight healthy donors. Paper-wide results and their limitations: Shorter templates might be favored by PCR, yet because patient and control samples were amplified and corrected together, any such skew would affect both groups equally. Because the HLA sub-analyses included only small numbers of individuals, any influence of HLA type on TCRB rearrangement was left unresolved. At VDJ recombination sites, patients with type 1 diabetes made fewer insertions and deleted more nucleotides, a pattern implying thymic rearrangement abnormalities. Sequencing cDNA rather than genomic DNA could over-represent highly expressing activated cells, although activation and CD3 levels did not differ between groups. A moderate but significant shortening of TCRB CDR3 length was observed in type 1 diabetes patients in all four CD4+ subsets. Naive, central memory and regulatory TCRB repertoires appeared more similar among patients than among healthy donors.

From each donor, a single peripheral blood sample of about 116 mL on average was drawn into heparinised tubes. Naive, central memory, regulatory and stem cell-like memory CD4+ T cells were sorted on a BD FACSAria II using a panel including CD45RO, CCR7, CD25, CD127, CD95 and CD27. Every sorted population had a purity above 95%. PBMCs were separated immediately by Lymphoprep density gradient centrifugation and were stained directly, without being cultured. So that batch effects would be minimized, each experiment stained and sorted samples in pairs, pairing one healthy donor with one patient. The entire amount of isolated RNA was reverse transcribed using the High Capacity cDNA Reverse Transcription Kit, so the sequenced TCRB transcripts were expressed ones. Naive, central memory and regulatory T cell samples underwent deep immunoSEQ sequencing, averaging about 3.57 million total reads per sample. Sorted cells were lysed in RLT buffer, and RNA was extracted using DNase-treated RNeasy Micro or Mini kits according to cell number. To prevent cross-contamination, each cell subset was processed individually, whereas patient and healthy donor samples were processed jointly. The immunoSEQ multiplex PCR was used to amplify TCRB sequences from cDNA, yielding 87-bp fragments that span the CDR3 region. Amplicons were sequenced on the Illumina HiSeq platform. In the paper's pipeline: Synthetic template baselines were used to correct PCR bias computationally, reads within Hamming distance 2 were collapsed together, and singletons that could not be merged were discarded. Reads were aligned against IMGT to assign V, D and J genes, CDR3 length and insertions or deletions at six rearrangement sites. Within each subset, clonotype counts were normalized to sorted cell number, after which true diversity and Gini coefficients were computed with the tcR R package. Repertoire sharing was quantified using the overlap coefficient calculated on TCRB nucleotide sequences. Out-of-frame TCRB sequences from naive cells were analyzed as a proxy for the pre-selection repertoire. In TCRdb, the immuneACCESS table is reduced to in-frame sequences with V and J assigned. These tables do not hold every clone; where another copy was compared, an unresolved V gene accounts for under half, and the others remain unexplained. V and J calls and clone size follow that table, whereas D and trimming were derived from the DNA. The sample table contains hundreds of thousands of clones; only one count was recorded for about an eighth of them. Clones ranked in the top ten supply over 0.04% of the sample.

The germline V gene (reference sequence) sets CDR1 to GTSNPN and CDR2 to SVGIG. From the cysteine through the phenylalanine, the CDR3 covers 16 amino acids. Of all the DNA, just the CDR3 is kept, 48 bases in frame from base 1. V gives up 2 bases and J gives up 0 bases, and the segment between their germline ends measures 16 bases. This TCR derives from a woman between 18 and 29 years old in good health. The chain is encoded by TRBV30 joined to TRBJ1-2; the D gene lacks a confident call. Source material: naive CD4+ T cells from blood. Sample cell subset or site, as interpreted from the label and publication: true naive CD4+ T cells. The CDR3 protein is CAWSRVAWSTNYGYTF. The DNA is as follows: TGTGCCTGGAGTCGTGTTGCTTGGTCCACTAACTATGGCTACACCTTC.